The 19 T cell receptor beta chains below all came from one sample that was sequenced in a study of blood T cell repertoires in COVID-19. TCRdb's table, derived via immunoSEQ multiplex PCR, lists solely in-frame clones and lacks some. This table has roughly 220,000 clones, about nine tenths appearing once. Sequencing was done on a sample of peripheral blood. All receptors derive from a man aged 25-45 years who had recovered from COVID-19.

CDR3 sequence reads: CASSVAAGGADTGELFF. CDR3 nucleotides: TGTGCCAGCAGCGTAGCTGCGGGGGGGGCGGACACCGGGGAGCTGTTTTTT. This chain uses TRBV9 with TRBJ2-2, with 9 bases fitting TRBD2. This CDR3 spans 17 amino acids. Germline CDR1 is SGDLS and CDR2 is YYNGEE. Trimming at V came to 0 bases and at J to 3 bases, leaving 6 bases not matched to a gene.

The V gene is TRBV10-3, the J gene TRBJ2-5; 8 bases align to TRBD2. V was pared by 0 bases and J by 7 bases, with 19 bases of the junction left unmatched. Germline-derived CDR1 and CDR2 are ENHRY and SYGVKD. The CDR3 contains 19 residues. DNA of the CDR3: TGTGCCATCAGTGAGTCGAAAGGTCGGGGGGGCGCCCCGGCTGGGACCCAGTACTTC. The encoded protein is CAISESKGRGGAPAGTQYF.

This clone was detected once. The J gene is TRBJ2-1, the V gene TRBV5-4; a weak D match, TRBD2 (6 bases). Trimming took off 0 bases at V and 4 bases at J, with 11 bases between the two ends. Germline CDR1 and CDR2: SGHNT and YYREEE (reference sequence). CDR3 length: 15 residues. For the CDR3, the DNA is TGTGCCAGCAGCTTGGCTAGCCGGGGGTACAATGAGCAGTTCTTC. Encoded protein: CASSLASRGYNEQFF.

Written as DNA, the CDR3 is TGTGCCAGCAGCGACCTAATAGATGGGACAGGTGGGTGGCTGGGCAATGAGCAGTTCTTC. This translates into CASSDLIDGTGGWLGNEQFF. The genes are TRBV9 and TRBJ2-1; TRBD1 aligns across 8 bases. Germline V gene sequence: CDR1 SGDLS, CDR2 YYNGEE. The CDR3 length is 20 residues. V lost 3 bases, J lost 6 bases, and 23 bases stayed unmatched.

J is TRBJ1-5 and V is TRBV27, with TRBD1 matching 7 bases. The germline V gene encodes CDR1 MNHEY and CDR2 SMNVEV (reference sequence). The junction had 15 bases not matched to a gene; V was cut back by 6 bases and J by 10 bases. This CDR3 has 15 amino acids. CDR3 nucleotides: TGTGCCAGCAGCACCGGGACAGCCTTCAATCGACCCCAGCATTTT. This codes for CASSTGTAFNRPQHF.

This rearrangement joins TRBV19 to TRBJ1-5, with 8 bases fitting TRBD1. The V gene's germline CDR1 is LNHDA and CDR2 SQIVND (reference sequence). This CDR3 has 14 residues. V shed 10 bases, J shed 5 bases, and the junction held 10 bases outside the gene matches. Written as DNA, the CDR3 is TGTGCCACCACGGAAACAGGGGGGGATCAGCCCCAGCATTTT. Protein sequence: CATTETGGDQPQHF.

CDR3 region: CASSLNFKGRSVHNEQFF. The CDR3 DNA follows: TGTGCCAGCAGCTTAAATTTTAAGGGGCGGTCTGTACACAATGAGCAGTTCTTC. The rearrangement links TRBV7-6 to TRBJ2-1; tentative D call: TRBD1 (5 bases). Germline CDR1 SGHVS, CDR2 FNYEAQ. This CDR3 is 18 amino acids long. Trimming took 2 bases from V and 5 from J, leaving 22 bases between them.

Regarding this clone: Other DNA sequences in this specimen translate into the identical CDR3. This chain uses TRBV9 with TRBJ1-1; the D gene is possibly TRBD1 (5 bases). Trimming stripped 2 bases from V and 1 base from J, with 6 bases between. Germline assignment: CDR1 SGDLS and CDR2 YYNGEE. The CDR3 contains 13 residues. The CDR3 region is CASSVTGNTEAFF. The DNA for the CDR3 is TGTGCCAGCAGCGTTACAGGGAACACTGAAGCTTTCTTT.

J is TRBJ2-1 and V is TRBV5-1; 8 bases fit TRBD1. CDR3 length: 16 amino acids. Germline V gene lookup returns CDR1 SGHRS and CDR2 YFSETQ. The ends lost 0 bases at V and 3 bases at J; junction bases unmatched: 5. For the CDR3, the DNA is TGCGCCAGCAGCTTGGGAGGACAGGGTCACTACAATGAGCAGTTCTTC. It specifies CASSLGGQGHYNEQFF.

This chain uses TRBV5-6 with TRBJ1-5; 8 bases map to TRBD1. The CDR3 sequence is 15 residues long. J gave up 5 bases and V 3 bases, and 7 bases lay outside the gene matches. Per germline, CDR1 SGHDT and CDR2 YYEEEE. CDR3 bases: TGTGCCAGCAGCTGGCGACAGGGGAGGGATCAGCCCCAGCATTTT. The encoded protein is CASSWRQGRDQPQHF. Together with reference TRBV5-6 and TRBJ1-5, the CDR3 gives the full variable domain: DAGVTQSPTHLIKTRGQQVTLRCSPKSGHDTVSWYQQALGQGPQFIFQYYEEEERQRGNFPDRFSGHQFPNYSSELNVNALLLGDSALYLCASSWRQGRDQPQHFGDGTRLSIL.

The chain combines TRBV3-1 (or the pseudogene TRBV3-2) with TRBJ2-5, with TRBD1 identical over 12 bases. The germline gives CDR1 LGHDT, CDR2 YNNKEL (reference sequence). With 4 bases clipped from V and 4 bases from J, the junction kept 4 bases outside the gene matches. There are 15 residues in the CDR3. The CDR3 DNA is TGTGCCAGCAGCCCCGGGACAGGGGGCAGAGAGACCCAGTACTTC. As protein: CASSPGTGGRETQYF.

The chain is built from TRBV6-6 and TRBJ2-1, with 8 bases lining up with TRBD2. The germline CDR1 and CDR2 sequences are MNHNY and SVGAGI (reference sequence). V trimming: 8 bases; J trimming: 0 bases; junction bases outside the gene matches: 6. The CDR3 runs to 15 residues. The CDR3 DNA reads TGTGCCAGCGGTAGCGGGGCCGTCTCCTACAATGAGCAGTTCTTC. Protein product: CASGSGAVSYNEQFF.

CDR3 DNA: TGTGCCAGCAGTATGGACTACCAAGAGACCCAGTACTTC. It codes for CASSMDYQETQYF. The V and J genes are TRBV6-5 and TRBJ2-5; maybe TRBD2 (5 bases). The germline V gene has CDR1 MNHEY and CDR2 SVGAGI. CDR3 length: 13 residues. V lost 5 bases, J lost 0 bases, and 7 bases lay in between.

The chain joins TRBV18 to TRBJ2-3; the D gene is possibly TRBD2 (7 bases). The CDR3 runs to 15 residues. The germline gives CDR1 KGHSH, CDR2 LQKENI. Trimming took 2 bases from V and 2 from J, leaving 11 bases between them. This CDR3 reads CASSPAGAHTDTQYF. CDR3 DNA: TGTGCCAGCTCACCAGCGGGGGCCCACACAGATACGCAGTATTTT.

CDR3 region: CASSIDGLAGIGEKLFF. The CDR3, as DNA: TGTGCCAGTAGTATAGACGGCCTGGCGGGTATAGGTGAAAAACTGTTTTTT. The chain has TRBV19 and TRBJ1-4; D ambiguous. V was pared by 0 bases and J by 7 bases, with 18 bases between. Germline CDR1 and CDR2: LNHDA and SQIVND (reference sequence). This CDR3 region has 17 residues.

The chain uses TRBV2 and TRBJ1-2, with D uncertain. In germline, CDR1 is SNHLY, CDR2 FYNNEI. The CDR3 is made up of 12 amino acids. V shed 7 bases and J shed 4 bases, with 10 bases lying between them. In DNA form, the CDR3 reads TGTGCCAGCAATCGGGAAGGCTATGGCTACACCTTC. Its protein product is CASNREGYGYTF.

This chain uses TRBV9 with TRBJ2-7; 16 bases map to TRBD2. V lost 3 bases to trimming and J lost 5 bases; unmatched junction nucleotides: 14. This CDR3 region has 19 residues. CDR1 is SGDLS and CDR2 is YYNGEE in the germline V gene. This CDR3 reads CASSARPGLAGGPRNEQYF. CDR3 DNA sequence: TGTGCCAGCAGCGCCCGCCCGGGACTAGCGGGGGGGCCGAGGAACGAGCAGTACTTC.

This clone was counted a few times. V usage is TRBV7-9 and J usage is TRBJ1-2; the D gene is possibly TRBD1 (5 bases). Trimming pared 0 bases from V and 8 bases from J, leaving 22 bases between. The length of the CDR3 is 17 residues. The germline V gene encodes CDR1 SEHNR and CDR2 FQNEAQ (reference sequence). The CDR3 nucleotides are TGTGCCAGCAGCTTAGCAGGGCGTCTCGGGGGTTCTCGAGGCTACACCTTC. It specifies CASSLAGRLGGSRGYTF.

This chain uses TRBV7-6 with TRBJ2-7; 10 bases line up with TRBD1. The CDR3 spans 16 residues. The V gene's germline CDR1 is SGHVS and CDR2 FNYEAQ. V was pared by 0 bases and J by 3 bases, with 5 bases of the junction left unmatched. The CDR3 is CASSLAVGQGGYEQYF. CDR3 in DNA: TGTGCCAGCAGCTTAGCAGTCGGACAGGGGGGCTACGAGCAGTACTTC.